These 18 T cell receptor beta chains were sequenced from one sample in a study of graft-versus-host responses after intestinal transplantation listed by TCRdb under 2021. Taken with the paper, the label for time point translates to: cells obtained before transplantation from donor or recipient. Receptor amplification or capture employed the immunoSEQ multiplex PCR assay. TCRdb provides this immuneACCESS table in a form limited to in-frame rearrangements. Some clones are lacking; in checked studies, under half of them reflect an unresolved V gene, and why the rest are absent is not known. Within this sample are tens of thousands of clones, with nearly 85% of them counted one time only. Roughly 0.4% of the sample goes to the ten largest clones. These receptors have no known antigen. Sequencing was performed on unstimulated CD4+ T cells sorted from spleen or lymph node cells, taken before transplant. The receptors derive from a human donor who was the organ donor for an intestinal transplant.

The rearrangement links TRBV7-2 to TRBJ2-5; 7 bases agree with TRBD2. This CDR3 has 16 amino acids. Germline CDR1 reads SGHTA; CDR2 reads FQGNSA. V shed 6 bases, J shed 1 base, and the junction held 11 bases outside the gene matches. The CDR3 spells CASRPQSGVSQETQYF. The CDR3 nucleotides are TGTGCCAGCAGACCTCAAAGCGGGGTTTCCCAAGAGACCCAGTACTTC.

The CDR3 sequence is CASSPRTGGMSNQPQHF. The DNA of the CDR3 is TGTGCCAGCAGCCCCAGGACAGGGGGCATGAGCAATCAGCCCCAGCATTTT. This chain links TRBV7-2 with TRBJ1-5, with TRBD1 matching over 11 bases. The length of the CDR3 is 17 residues. V trimming: 5 bases; J trimming: 1 base; junction bases outside the gene matches: 7. Per the germline V gene, CDR1 is SGHTA and CDR2 is FQGNSA.

This chain links TRBV11-2 with TRBJ2-4; 7 bases agree with TRBD2. This CDR3 is 14 amino acids long. CDR1 and CDR2 (germline): SGHAT, FQNNGV. Unmatched junction bases numbered 2, after V lost 1 base and J lost 5 bases. The CDR3 region has the DNA TGTGCCAGCAGCTTAGTGCTAGCGGAAAACATTCAGTACTTC. Protein: CASSLVLAENIQYF.

The gene calls are TRBV7-3 and TRBJ1-2; a weak D match, TRBD1 (6 bases). This CDR3 contains 15 residues. Germline CDR1 and CDR2: SGHTA and FQGTGA. V lost 1 base to trimming and J lost 6 bases, with 15 bases between them. Here the CDR3 reads CASSLRGAGADGYTF. The CDR3 DNA follows: TGTGCCAGCAGCTTAAGAGGGGCAGGGGCGGATGGCTACACCTTC.

This clone was seen a single time. The genes are TRBV7-2 and TRBJ2-1, with 9 bases lining up with TRBD1. V trimming: 1 base; J trimming: 8 bases; junction bases outside the gene matches: 9. CDR1 SGHTA and CDR2 FQGNSA come from the germline V gene. The CDR3 length is 16 residues. The CDR3 region is CASSLEGTGWGHEQFF. The CDR3 DNA is TGTGCCAGCAGCTTAGAAGGGACAGGGTGGGGGCATGAGCAGTTCTTC.

This clone was detected a few times. V and J are TRBV6-1 and TRBJ2-3; D uncertain. The CDR3 runs to 12 residues. Germline CDR1 reads MNHNS; CDR2 reads SASEGT. V was clipped by 5 bases and J by 0 bases, with 3 bases between them. CDR3 coding DNA: TGTGCCAGCAGTCTCAGCACAGATACGCAGTATTTT. This encodes CASSLSTDTQYF.

Turning to this clone: Relative to the germline gene, one junction end is altered; a read error may explain this. The chain links TRBV7-2 to TRBJ2-3; D is ambiguous. Germline V gene sequence: CDR1 SGHTA, CDR2 FQGNSA. The CDR3 loop spans 13 amino acids. The CDR3 sequence is CASRTLGTDTQYF. In nucleotides, the CDR3 is TGTGCCAGCAGAACCCTGGGCACGGATACGCAGTATTTT.

This chain connects TRBV15 to TRBJ2-5; 8 bases fit TRBD1. From germline, CDR1 is LNHNV and CDR2 YYDKDF (reference sequence). Trimming removed 3 bases from V and 6 bases from J; junction bases left unmatched: 6. The CDR3 is 14 residues long. CDR3 protein: CATSRDRVGQTQYF. CDR3 coding DNA: TGTGCCACCAGCAGGGACAGGGTAGGGCAGACCCAGTACTTC.

V and J are TRBV5-1 and TRBJ2-3; D possibly corresponds to TRBD2 (7 bases). The CDR3 has 17 amino acids. V dropped 4 bases and J dropped 4 bases, with 22 bases sitting between them. CDR1 SGHRS and CDR2 YFSETQ come from the germline V gene. The CDR3 DNA reads as TGCGCCAGCAGCCGTTCTAGCGGCCAGGGGTGGTCAGATACGCAGTATTTT. Translated, it gives CASSRSSGQGWSDTQYF. The variable domain in full, with the rest retrieved from reference TRBV5-1 and TRBJ2-3, is KAGVTQTPRYLIKTRGQQVTLSCSPISGHRSVSWYQQTPGQGLQFLFEYFSETQRNKGNFPGRFSGRQFSNSRSEMNVSTLELGDSALYLCASSRSSGQGWSDTQYFGPGTRLTVL.

The V call is TRBV27, the J call TRBJ1-1; a possible D gene is TRBD1 (5 bases). Germline loops: CDR1 MNHEY, CDR2 SMNVEV (reference sequence). V shed 1 base and J shed 6 bases, with 15 bases lying between them. There are 15 residues in the CDR3. The chain's CDR3 is CASSLYALGGAEAFF. Here the CDR3 DNA reads TGTGCCAGCAGTTTATACGCCCTCGGGGGAGCTGAAGCTTTCTTT.

The rearrangement links TRBV6-1 to TRBJ1-1; TRBD1 agrees at 9 bases. The trim removed 8 bases at V and 1 base at J, leaving 8 bases unmatched. Germline V gene lookup returns CDR1 MNHNS and CDR2 SASEGT. The CDR3 covers 15 residues. DNA for the CDR3: TGTGCCAGCCAGGGACAGGGAATCCCGAACACTGAAGCTTTCTTT. This gives the protein CASQGQGIPNTEAFF.

This chain links TRBV2 with TRBJ2-5; D unclear. The V end was cut by 4 bases, the J end by 4 bases, with 16 bases between. Germline-derived CDR1 and CDR2 are SNHLY and FYNNEI. The CDR3 consists of 15 residues. For the CDR3, the DNA is TGTGCCAGCAGTGCTGACTCGGGTAGTGGAGAGACCCAGTACTTC. Amino acids: CASSADSGSGETQYF.

The rearrangement uses TRBV13 and TRBJ1-1; unclear D gene. The germline V gene has CDR1 PRHDT and CDR2 FYEKMQ (reference sequence). With 2 bases removed from V and 0 bases from J, the gap between germline ends came to 13 bases. This CDR3 spans 16 amino acids. Here the CDR3 DNA reads TGTGCCAGCAGCTTATTAAGATCAGGCATGAACACTGAAGCTTTCTTT. Translated, it gives CASSLLRSGMNTEAFF.

The rearrangement uses TRBV5-4 and TRBJ1-2; 8 bases map to TRBD1. In germline, CDR1 is SGHNT, CDR2 YYREEE (reference sequence). This CDR3 contains 15 residues. V trimming: 4 bases; J trimming: 2 bases; junction bases outside the gene matches: 7. The CDR3, as DNA: TGTGCCAGCAGCCCCAGGACAGGGTTCAACTATGGCTACACCTTC. Translating it yields CASSPRTGFNYGYTF.

This chain connects TRBV7-2 to TRBJ1-6; 9 nucleotides align to TRBD1. CDR1 and CDR2 from the germline V gene are SGHTA and FQGNSA. The CDR3 is 16 amino acids. V trimming: 7 bases; J trimming: 2 bases; junction bases outside the gene matches: 6. The CDR3: CASIPGQGTYNSPLHF. Written as DNA, the CDR3 is TGTGCCAGCATCCCGGGACAGGGCACCTATAATTCACCCCTCCACTTT. Full variable domain (missing parts from reference TRBV7-2 and TRBJ1-6): GAGVSQSPSNKVTEKGKDVELRCDPISGHTALYWYRQSLGQGLEFLIYFQGNSAPDKSGLPSDRFSAERTGGSVSTLTIQRTQQEDSAVYLCASIPGQGTYNSPLHFGNGTRLTVT.

V and J are TRBV28 and TRBJ2-7, with D possibly matching TRBD1 (6 bases). Per germline, CDR1 MDHEN and CDR2 SYDVKM. Trimming stripped 3 bases from V and 0 bases from J, with 12 bases between. This CDR3 contains 15 residues. The CDR3 DNA sequence: TGTGCCAGCAGTTTGGACAGCCCTGGCTCCTACGAGCAGTACGTC. The encoded protein is CASSLDSPGSYEQYV.

V usage is TRBV2 and J usage is TRBJ1-2, with D tentatively TRBD1 (5 bases). The CDR3 spans 12 residues. The germline gives CDR1 SNHLY, CDR2 FYNNEI. V lost 6 bases to trimming and J lost 4 bases, with 9 bases between them. CDR3 protein: CASRRRGYGYTF. The CDR3 coding sequence is TGTGCCAGCAGGAGAAGGGGCTATGGCTACACCTTC.

The V call is TRBV6-1, the J call TRBJ1-3; D ambiguous. V gave up 1 base and J gave up 0 bases, with 7 bases separating them. This CDR3 is built from 15 residues. From germline, CDR1 is MNHNS and CDR2 SASEGT. CDR3 nucleotides: TGTGCCAGCAGTGAAGAAACAATCTCTGGAAACACCATATATTTT. It codes for CASSEETISGNTIYF.